This is a list of T cell receptor beta chains from one sample in a study of response to subunit inactivated influenza vaccine. TCRdb re-analysed the RT-PCR reads in MiXCR, keeping a single row per CDR3 protein. The repertoire holds just under 550,000 distinct CDR3 sequences, around 25% seen once, with under 3.5% in the top ten. The data were also submitted as part of a second study, on T cells expressing NK-cell markers.

The sample was CD4+ T cells sorted from PBMCs, taken roughly 12 days after vaccination. These receptors all come from a man aged 50 to 59 who received an inactivated influenza vaccine. The CDR3 runs from the conserved cysteine through the conserved F or W.

j_call v_call cdr3_aa
TRBJ2-5 TRBV7-2 CASNRGAEETQYF
TRBJ1-5 TRBV6-2/TRBV6-3 CASSYSPLEGAFSQPQHF
TRBJ2-7 TRBV28 CATHPLEGITGTPLSYEQYF
TRBJ2-7 TRBV4-1 CASSQDMGRAGGSSYEQYF
TRBJ1-3 TRBV18 CASSTQTVNSGNTIYF
TRBJ2-1 TRBV29-1 CSGRKLGLAGGTIYNEQFF
TRBJ2-7 TRBV10-3 CAISGVGTGSYEQYF
TRBJ1-5 TRBV12-3/TRBV12-4 CASRRTGPNQPQHF
TRBJ2-7 TRBV29-1 CSVGGRNTYEQYF
TRBJ2-5 TRBV20-1 CSASKGDVETQYF
TRBJ2-2 TRBV27 CASSSRLAGDAGELFF
TRBJ2-1 TRBV5-1 CASSSDVWDEQFF
TRBJ2-5 TRBV6-5 CASSSGQRWETQYF
TRBJ2-7 TRBV6-1 CASRRLALDEQYF
TRBJ2-1 TRBV29-1 CSSSGGTYNEQFF
TRBJ2-1 TRBV20-1 CSATNPSGSYNEQFF
TRBJ2-1 TRBV12-3/TRBV12-4 CASSPTGTPSYNEQFF
TRBJ2-3 TRBV6-5 CASSSGGRAYLDTQYF
TRBJ1-5 TRBV5-1 CASSPGPAGGQPQHF
TRBJ2-5 TRBV5-5 CASSDGQGRETQYF
TRBJ1-2 TRBV5-1 CASSRDRPTDGYTF
TRBJ2-1 TRBV14 CASSQGGVGEQFF
TRBJ1-2 TRBV5-1 CASSPWDRVGYTF
TRBJ2-2 TRBV10-2 CAGKDRGQELFF
TRBJ1-1 TRBV4-1 CASSQHQGLRNTEAFF
TRBJ2-5 TRBV20-1 CSAKGQGGVQETQYF
TRBJ2-1 TRBV20-1 CSARDLGGRPNNEQFF
TRBJ2-7 TRBV29-1 CSGGTGSYEQYF
TRBJ2-5 TRBV5-8 CASSFQKRQGVF
TRBJ2-7 TRBV10-3 CAISETLGGSYEQYF